The entry below describes one T cell receptor beta chain. This entry is derived from a study of shared clonotypes between healthy human individuals. The CDR3 totals 15 residues. Trimming pared 4 bases from V and 5 bases from J, leaving 17 bases between. Germline values: CDR1 LGHNA, CDR2 YSLEER. The study ran the assay at deep level. Once extracted for a subset, genomic DNA was divided evenly among several immunoSEQ plates. Profiling relied on immunoSEQ multiplex PCR, and the TCRdb table lists in-frame clones only, not all of them. The table includes some 690,000 clones, about 90% detected once. The receptor was isolated from a man in his late teens or twenties in good health. Some clones in this sample may be carry-over from other donors' samples. Source material: memory CD8+ T cells from PBMCs. Subset here: CD45RO+ cells pooled with CCR7-negative TemRA cells. The V and J genes are TRBV4-3 and TRBJ1-1, with D perhaps matching TRBD1 (5 bases). The CDR3 sequence: CASSLVDGGETEAFF. CDR3 DNA sequence: TGCGCCAGCAGCCTAGTAGATGGGGGAGAGACTGAAGCTTTCTTT.